This T cell receptor (beta chain) was recovered during a study of T cells after yellow fever vaccination. Study-level points and caveats: Once the booster was given, most primary-vaccination clones reappeared, at about 95% for CD4 and approximately 88% for CD8. Sorted memory subsets showed almost no vaccine-responding clonotypes on day 0. It was a small share of clonotypes that appeared in both CD4 and CD8 compartments.

Germline V gene data show CDR1 as KGHSH and CDR2 as LQKENI. V was pared by 6 bases and J by 3 bases, with 13 bases of the junction left unmatched. This CDR3 has 16 residues. The authors made TCR cDNA by 5'RACE template switching, adding a universal primer site and UMIs. MiXCR, run by TCRdb on the 5' RACE reads, gives a single entry per CDR3 protein. The sample includes over 25,000 distinct CDR3 sequences, more than 9% seen only once; the top ten take roughly 12%. The table lists this clonotype with many counts. This chain uses TRBV18 with TRBJ1-1; 7 nucleotides match TRBD1. This sequence was found in a man in his late teens or twenties who received the YFV17D yellow fever vaccine. The sequences come from PBMCs, either bulk or a sorted T-cell subset (CD4+, CD8+, memory, or dextramer-sorted; not recorded which), collected roughly 14 days after the first yellow fever vaccination. This CDR3 is CASSQGVGGSDTEAFF. For the CDR3, the DNA is TGTGCCAGCTCGCAGGGGGTTGGTGGGTCGGACACTGAAGCTTTCTTT.